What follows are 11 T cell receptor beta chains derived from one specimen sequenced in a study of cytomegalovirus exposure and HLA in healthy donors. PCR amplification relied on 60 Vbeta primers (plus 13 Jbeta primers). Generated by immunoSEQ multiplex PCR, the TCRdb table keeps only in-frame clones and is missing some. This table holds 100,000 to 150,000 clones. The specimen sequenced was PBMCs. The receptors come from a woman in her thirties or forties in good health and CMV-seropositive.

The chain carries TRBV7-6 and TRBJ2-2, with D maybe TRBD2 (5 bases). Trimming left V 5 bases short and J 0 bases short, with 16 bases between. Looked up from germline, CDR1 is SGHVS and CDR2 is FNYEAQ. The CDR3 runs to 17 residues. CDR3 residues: CASSPPPAGTNTGELFF. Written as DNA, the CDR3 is TGTGCCAGCAGCCCCCCCCCGGCGGGCACGAACACCGGGGAGCTGTTTTTT.

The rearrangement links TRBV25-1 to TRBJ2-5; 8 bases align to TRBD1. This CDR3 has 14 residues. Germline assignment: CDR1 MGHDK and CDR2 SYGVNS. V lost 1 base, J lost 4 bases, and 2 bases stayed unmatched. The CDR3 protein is CASSEFTGGETQYF. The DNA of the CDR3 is TGTGCCAGCAGTGAATTCACAGGGGGAGAGACCCAGTACTTC.

CDR3 sequence reads: CASSEGLEGGKGQETQYF. The CDR3 bases are TGTGCCAGCAGTGAAGGATTGGAGGGAGGGAAGGGCCAAGAGACCCAGTACTTC. The J gene is TRBJ2-5, the V gene TRBV25-1; the match to TRBD2 covers 7 bases. The J segment lost 1 base and the V segment lost 2 bases, leaving 13 bases of the junction unmatched. Germline V gives CDR1 MGHDK, CDR2 SYGVNS. The CDR3 totals 18 residues.

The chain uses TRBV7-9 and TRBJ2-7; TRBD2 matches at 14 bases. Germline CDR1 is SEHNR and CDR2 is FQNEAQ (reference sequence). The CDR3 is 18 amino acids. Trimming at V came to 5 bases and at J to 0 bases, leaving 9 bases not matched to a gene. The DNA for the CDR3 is TGTGCCAGCAGCGGGGGACTAGCGGGAGCAAAAATCTCCTACGAGCAGTACTTC. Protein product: CASSGGLAGAKISYEQYF.

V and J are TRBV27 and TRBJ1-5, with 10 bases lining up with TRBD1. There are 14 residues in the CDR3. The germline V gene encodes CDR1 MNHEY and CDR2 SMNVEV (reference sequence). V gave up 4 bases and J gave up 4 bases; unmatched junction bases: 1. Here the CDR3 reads CASSWDRGNQPQHF. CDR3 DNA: TGTGCCAGCAGTTGGGACAGGGGAAATCAGCCCCAGCATTTT.

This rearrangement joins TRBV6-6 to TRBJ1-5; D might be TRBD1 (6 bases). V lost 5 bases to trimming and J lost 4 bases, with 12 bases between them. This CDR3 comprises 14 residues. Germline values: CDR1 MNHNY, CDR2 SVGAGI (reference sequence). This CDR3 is CASSLRQANQPQHF. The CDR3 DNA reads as TGTGCCAGCAGTCTCCGACAGGCGAATCAGCCCCAGCATTTT.

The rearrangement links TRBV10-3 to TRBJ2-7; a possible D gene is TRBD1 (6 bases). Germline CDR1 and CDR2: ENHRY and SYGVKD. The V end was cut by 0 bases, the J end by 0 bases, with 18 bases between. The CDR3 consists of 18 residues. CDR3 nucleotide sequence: TGTGCCATCAGTGAGTCGGGGGCCGGCAGGACAAGCTCCTACGAGCAGTACTTC. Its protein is CAISESGAGRTSSYEQYF.

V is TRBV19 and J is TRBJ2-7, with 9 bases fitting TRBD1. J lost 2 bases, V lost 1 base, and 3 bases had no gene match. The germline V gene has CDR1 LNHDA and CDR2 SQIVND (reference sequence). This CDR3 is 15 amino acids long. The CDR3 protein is CASSIGGTGTYEQYF. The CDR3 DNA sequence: TGTGCCAGTAGTATAGGCGGGACAGGGACCTACGAGCAGTACTTC.

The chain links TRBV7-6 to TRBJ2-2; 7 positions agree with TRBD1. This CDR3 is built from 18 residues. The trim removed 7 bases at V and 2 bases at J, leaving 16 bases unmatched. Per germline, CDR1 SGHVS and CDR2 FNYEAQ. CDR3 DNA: TGTGCCAGCACCCGTGTGCCTGGACAGGCAATAAACACCGGGGAGCTGTTTTTT. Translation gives CASTRVPGQAINTGELFF.

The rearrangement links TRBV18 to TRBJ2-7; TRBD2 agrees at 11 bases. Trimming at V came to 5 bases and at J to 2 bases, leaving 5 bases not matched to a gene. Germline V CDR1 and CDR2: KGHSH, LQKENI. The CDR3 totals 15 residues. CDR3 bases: TGTGCCAGCTCAGAACTAGCGGGAGATGCCTACGAGCAGTACTTC. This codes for CASSELAGDAYEQYF.

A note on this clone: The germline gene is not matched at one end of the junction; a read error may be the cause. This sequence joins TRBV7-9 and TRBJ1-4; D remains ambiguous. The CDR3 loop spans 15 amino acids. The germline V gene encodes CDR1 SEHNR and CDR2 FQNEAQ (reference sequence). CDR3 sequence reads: CAGSSNSATNEKLFF. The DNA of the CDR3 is TGTGCCGGCAGCTCGAACTCCGCAACTAATGAAAAACTGTTTTTT.